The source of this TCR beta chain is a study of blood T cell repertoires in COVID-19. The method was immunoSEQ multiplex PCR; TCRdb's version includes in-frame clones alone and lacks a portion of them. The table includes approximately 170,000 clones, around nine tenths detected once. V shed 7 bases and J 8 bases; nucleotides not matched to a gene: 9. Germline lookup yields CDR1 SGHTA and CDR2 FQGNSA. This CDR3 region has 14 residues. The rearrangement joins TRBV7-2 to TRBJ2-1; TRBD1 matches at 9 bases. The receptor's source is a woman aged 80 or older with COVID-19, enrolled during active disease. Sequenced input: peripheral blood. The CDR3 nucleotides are TGTGCCAGCAACCCGGGACAGGGAACCTATGAGCAGTTCTTC. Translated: CASNPGQGTYEQFF.